This T cell receptor (beta chain) was captured in a study of blood T cell repertoires in COVID-19. In the authors' methods: Quantification of nucleated cells was approximated via reference gene primer amplification. Using immunoSEQ multiplex PCR, the repertoire was profiled, and TCRdb retains in-frame clones only, with some absent. The D gene and trimming were derived from the DNA, and the V and J assignments and clone size from that table. The profile covers fewer than 300,000 clones, with approximately 85% appearing a single time and 0.87% taken by the ten largest. The V and J ends lost 2 bases and 9 bases respectively, with 11 bases between them. Germline V lookup: CDR1 LGHDT, CDR2 YNNKEL (reference sequence). This CDR3 contains 13 residues. Seattle patients were enrolled during active infection and followed longitudinally.

The sequenced sample was peripheral blood. The chain combines TRBV3-1 (or the pseudogene TRBV3-2) with TRBJ2-4, with TRBD1 as a possible D gene (5 bases). The TCR originated in a human donor with COVID-19, enrolled during active disease. The donor label of this sample is uncertain. The CDR3 region is CASSQQGIGIQYF. The CDR3 DNA reads as TGTGCCAGCAGCCAACAGGGAATCGGCATTCAGTACTTC.